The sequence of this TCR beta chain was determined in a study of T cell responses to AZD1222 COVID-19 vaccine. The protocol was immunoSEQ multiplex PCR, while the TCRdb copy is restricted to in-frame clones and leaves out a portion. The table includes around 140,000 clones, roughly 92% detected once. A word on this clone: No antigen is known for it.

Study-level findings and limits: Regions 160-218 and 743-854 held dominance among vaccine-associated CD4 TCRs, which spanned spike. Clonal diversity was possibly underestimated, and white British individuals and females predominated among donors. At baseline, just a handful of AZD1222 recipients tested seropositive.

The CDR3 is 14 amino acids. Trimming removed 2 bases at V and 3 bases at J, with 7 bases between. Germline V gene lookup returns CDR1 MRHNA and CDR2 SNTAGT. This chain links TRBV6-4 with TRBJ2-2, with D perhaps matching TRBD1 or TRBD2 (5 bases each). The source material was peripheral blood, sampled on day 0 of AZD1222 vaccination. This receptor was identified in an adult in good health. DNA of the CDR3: TGTGCCAGCAGTGACGGGGGACACACCGGGGAGCTGTTTTTT. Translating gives CASSDGGHTGELFF.